This T cell receptor beta chain was identified in a study of T-cell reconstitution after alpha-beta-depleted transplantation in children. This clonotype has just a few counts. Germline lookup yields CDR1 SGDLS and CDR2 YYNGEE. The V and J ends lost 0 bases and 4 bases respectively, with 13 bases between them. The CDR3 loop spans 15 amino acids. A library of TCRbeta sequences, prepared with unique molecular identifiers, was generated. MiXCR, applied by TCRdb to the PCR reads, yields one record per CDR3 protein. The sample has around 400,000 distinct CDR3 sequences, approximately 11% seen once. The clonotype comes from a human donor who donated a stem cell graft to a child with acute myeloid leukemia. Specimen: PBMCs from the stem cell graft donor, collected from the stem cell graft. The chain uses TRBV9 and TRBJ1-2, with D unclear. CDR3 nucleotides: TGTGCCAGCAGCGTAGCTAGTAGAAGCCTCTATGGCTACACCTTC. This translates into CASSVASRSLYGYTF.